The 19 T cell receptor beta chains reported below all come from one sample, sequenced in a study of T cells in Graves' hyperthyroidism and ophthalmopathy. Template material for amplifying TCR beta CDR3 regions consisted of RNA transcripts. HTBI primers were employed in a first-round RT-PCR of the TCR CDR3. One entry per CDR3 protein, called by TCRdb with MiXCR from the multiplex PCR reads. The profile shows about 530,000 distinct CDR3 sequences, more than 15% of them singletons. What was sequenced was blood. All receptors derive from a woman between 18 and 29 years old with Graves' ophthalmopathy.

The chain employs TRBV30 and TRBJ1-3; a weak D match, TRBD1 (5 bases). The CDR3 loop spans 17 amino acids. V was cut by 4 bases and J by 0 bases, with 19 bases left in between. Germline CDR1 and CDR2: GTSNPN and SVGIG (reference sequence). The CDR3 region has the DNA TGTGCCTGGAAAACCAAAACCGGGGCCCGCTCTGGAAACACCATATATTTT. Translation gives CAWKTKTGARSGNTIYF. Full variable domain (rest looked up from reference TRBV30 and TRBJ1-3): SQTIHQWPATLVQPVGSPLSLECTVEGTSNPNLYWYRQAAGRGLQLLFYSVGIGQISSEVPQNLSASRPQDRQFILSSKKLLLSDSGFYLCAWKTKTGARSGNTIYFGEGSWLTVV.

The table lists this clonotype with many counts. The chain is built from TRBV7-8 and TRBJ1-4, with D tentatively TRBD1 (5 bases). The CDR3 is 13 amino acids. CDR1 and CDR2 (germline): SGHVS, FQNEAQ. Trimming stripped 5 bases from V and 7 bases from J, with 11 bases between. The CDR3 nucleotides are TGTGCCAGCAGCATTGGGACGTTTGAAAAACTGTTTTTT. Residues: CASSIGTFEKLFF.

As regards this clonotype: A much bigger clone sits one base away, suggesting this may be a read error. In DNA form, the CDR3 reads TGTGCCGGCTCTCCGGGACCAACCTACAATGAGCAGTTCTTC. Encoded protein: CAGSPGPTYNEQFF. The V and J genes are TRBV18 and TRBJ2-1; D tentatively reads TRBD1 or TRBD2 (5 bases each). CDR1 and CDR2 from the germline V gene are KGHSH and LQKENI. The CDR3 length is 14 residues.

This clonotype was seen many times. This chain links TRBV5-1 with TRBJ1-6, with D possibly matching TRBD1 (6 bases). The germline V gene has CDR1 SGHRS and CDR2 YFSETQ. V lost 4 bases, J lost 4 bases, and 9 bases lay in between. The CDR3 is made up of 14 amino acids. The chain's CDR3 is CASSIQGYNSPLHF. CDR3 bases: TGCGCCAGCAGCATCCAGGGGTATAATTCACCCCTCCACTTT.

The V call is TRBV6-2 or TRBV6-3, the J call TRBJ1-1; D call uncertain. The V gene lost 6 bases and the J gene lost 6 bases, with 17 bases spanning the gap. The CDR3 loop spans 14 amino acids. Looked up from germline, CDR1 is MNHEY and CDR2 is SVGEGT. CDR3 DNA sequence: TGTGCCAGCAGGGACGGGAGCCCGAGCTCTGAAGCTTTCTTT. As protein: CASRDGSPSSEAFF.

This clonotype was observed at least ten times. The chain carries TRBV2 and TRBJ1-1; D unresolved. CDR3 size: 14 residues. Trimming pared 3 bases from V and 6 bases from J, leaving 14 bases between. Germline-derived CDR1 and CDR2 are SNHLY and FYNNEI. The CDR3 sequence: CASSESPGRPEAFF. DNA for the CDR3: TGTGCCAGCAGTGAGTCCCCGGGGAGGCCTGAAGCTTTCTTT.

This clonotype has at least ten counts. J is TRBJ2-1 and V is TRBV20-1; D is undetermined. V was clipped by 3 bases and J by 0 bases, with 6 bases between them. Per germline, CDR1 DFQATT and CDR2 SNEGSKA (reference sequence). The CDR3 consists of 13 residues. The CDR3 nucleotides are TGCAGTGCTAGGGCGGTCTCCTACAATGAGCAGTTCTTC. Its translation is CSARAVSYNEQFF.

This clonotype was seen many times. The chain is built from TRBV12-3 or TRBV12-4 and TRBJ1-3, with D uncertain. Trimming left V 1 base short and J 0 bases short, with 10 bases between. The CDR3 runs 16 residues. CDR3 sequence: CASSLGEFSSGNTIYF. CDR3 coding DNA: TGTGCCAGCAGTTTAGGGGAATTCAGCTCTGGAAACACCATATATTTT.

V and J are TRBV7-9 and TRBJ2-1; D not certain. The CDR3 is 15 residues long. Germline V gives CDR1 SEHNR, CDR2 FQNEAQ (reference sequence). V gave up 2 bases and J gave up 0 bases, with 8 bases separating them. CDR3 residues: CASSLFLVSYNEQFF. DNA of the CDR3: TGTGCCAGCAGCTTATTCCTAGTCTCCTACAATGAGCAGTTCTTC.

This clonotype showed up many times. This chain uses TRBV7-6 with TRBJ2-1; D possibly corresponds to TRBD2 (6 bases). The V end lost 4 bases, the J end lost 3 bases, and 13 bases lay between the germline ends. The germline gives CDR1 SGHVS, CDR2 FNYEAQ. This CDR3 contains 15 residues. The DNA for the CDR3 is TGTGCCAGCAGCTCTCTAGCGCTGGTCTACAATGAGCAGTTCTTC. It specifies CASSSLALVYNEQFF.

The table lists this clonotype with a few counts. CDR3 DNA: TGCAGTGCCCCAGCCACTTCAGGGGTGAAGACCCAGTACTTC. This encodes CSAPATSGVKTQYF. The chain uses TRBV20-1 and TRBJ2-5, with a possible D match to TRBD1 (6 bases). This CDR3 is 14 amino acids long. Germline-derived CDR1 and CDR2 are DFQATT and SNEGSKA (reference sequence). Trimming removed 6 bases at V and 6 bases at J, with 20 bases between.

There are a few counts of this clonotype. J is TRBJ2-1 and V is TRBV28; D tentatively reads TRBD1 or TRBD2 (5 bases each). This CDR3 region has 13 residues. Germline CDR1 reads MDHEN; CDR2 reads SYDVKM. Trimming removed 7 bases at V and 4 bases at J, with 11 bases between. The CDR3 protein is CASNSGRYNEQFF. CDR3 nucleotide sequence: TGTGCCAGCAATTCGGGACGGTACAATGAGCAGTTCTTC.

This clonotype was recorded many times. In DNA, the CDR3 is TGTGCCAGTACCCCGGGACAGGGGGCGATCGAGCAGTACTTC. The encoded protein is CASTPGQGAIEQYF. The V and J genes are TRBV10-3 and TRBJ2-7; 12 bases are shared with TRBD1. CDR1 and CDR2 from the germline V gene are ENHRY and SYGVKD. This CDR3 has 14 residues. Trimming at V came to 10 bases and at J to 6 bases, leaving 10 bases not matched to a gene.

This chain links TRBV24-1 with TRBJ1-5; the match to TRBD1 covers 11 bases. Germline V gene data show CDR1 as KGHDR and CDR2 as SFDVKD. J was trimmed by 0 bases and V by 3 bases; bases with no gene match: 9. CDR3 length: 19 amino acids. CDR3 in amino acids: CATSDPGQGGPYSNQPQHF. The CDR3 DNA is TGTGCCACCAGTGATCCGGGACAGGGGGGGCCTTATAGCAATCAGCCCCAGCATTTT.

This clonotype has ten or more counts. The chain is built from TRBV20-1 and TRBJ2-3; D may match TRBD1 or TRBD2 (5 bases each). Germline loops: CDR1 DFQATT, CDR2 SNEGSKA (reference sequence). The CDR3 runs 15 residues. Trimming took 1 base from V and 4 from J, leaving 15 bases between them. CDR3 DNA: TGCAGTGCTAGAGTAGGGGCATCTAGCTCAGATACGCAGTATTTT. It codes for CSARVGASSSDTQYF.

Ten or more counts support this clonotype. CDR3 region: CAIKTGTSGNYEQYF. CDR3 bases: TGTGCCATCAAGACCGGGACTAGCGGGAACTACGAGCAGTACTTC. The chain is built from TRBV10-3 and TRBJ2-7; TRBD2 agrees at 13 bases. The CDR3 length is 15 residues. Germline values: CDR1 ENHRY, CDR2 SYGVKD. The J segment lost 3 bases and the V segment lost 7 bases, leaving 6 bases of the junction unmatched.

This clonotype was seen a few times. J is TRBJ2-7 and V is TRBV6-2 or TRBV6-3; D is perhaps TRBD1 or TRBD2 (6 bases each). CDR1 is MNHEY, CDR2 SVGEGT, per germline. Trimming removed 5 bases from V and 5 bases from J, with 19 bases in between. This CDR3 contains 15 residues. CDR3 in amino acids: CASSRGGWAGDEQYF. CDR3 coding DNA: TGTGCCAGCAGTCGGGGAGGATGGGCAGGGGACGAGCAGTACTTC.

The table lists this clonotype with many counts. This chain uses TRBV28 with TRBJ1-2, with a weak D call TRBD1 (5 bases). Trimming removed 7 bases from V and 1 base from J, with 10 bases in between. The CDR3 is 13 amino acids. The V gene's germline CDR1 is MDHEN and CDR2 SYDVKM. CDR3: CASTEGINYGYTF. CDR3 coding DNA: TGTGCCAGCACGGAGGGGATTAACTATGGCTACACCTTC.

This clonotype turned up a few times. This chain connects TRBV12-3 or TRBV12-4 to TRBJ1-5; D unresolved. The CDR3 is 13 residues long. V was cut by 2 bases and J by 9 bases, with 11 bases left in between. The DNA for the CDR3 is TGTGCCAGCAGTTTATCTGTGGTAGGGCCCCAGCATTTT. Its protein product is CASSLSVVGPQHF.